This TCR beta chain derives from a study of a mutant IDH1 vaccine in newly diagnosed glioma. Study as a whole: Patients were started on vaccination 4-6 weeks after radiotherapy alone, or with temozolomide cycles.

With V trimmed by 10 bases and J by 5 bases, 11 bases remained unmatched. The length of the CDR3 is 15 residues. Germline V gene sequence: CDR1 LGHNT, CDR2 FRNRAP. The table came from immunoSEQ multiplex PCR; TCRdb's copy has only in-frame clones and leaves some out. Here the sample spans more than 50,000 clones, approximately 91% being singletons. Turning to this clone: Its matching antigen is unknown.

The time point here: week 11, during vaccination. The content of each vaccine dose was 300 ug of mutant IDH1 20-mer peptide, and topical imiquimod accompanied it. The rearrangement links TRBV12-5 to TRBJ2-5, with 12 bases fitting TRBD2. The sequence derives from a man aged 35-49 years with glioma. This sample comprised PBMCs, obtained from a glioma patient whose treatment included an IDH1 peptide vaccine. The CDR3 sequence: CATPQTSGGRETQYF. The CDR3 DNA reads TGTGCTACCCCCCAGACTAGCGGGGGCCGGGAGACCCAGTACTTC.